This passage covers 13 T cell receptor beta chains from one sample sequenced in a study of cytomegalovirus exposure and HLA in healthy donors. Amplification used 60 Vbeta primers and 13 Jbeta primers. Measured with immunoSEQ multiplex PCR; TCRdb has only the in-frame clones, and not every one. The data contain tens of thousands of clones, 75% to 85% of them singletons. Material: PBMCs. These receptors originate from a woman aged 18-29 years in good health and CMV-seronegative.

The rearrangement links TRBV7-2 to TRBJ1-1; D is ambiguous. This CDR3 is built from 13 residues. V was cut by 5 bases and J by 2 bases, with 9 bases left in between. Germline V lookup: CDR1 SGHTA, CDR2 FQGNSA. The CDR3 nucleotides read TGTGCCAGCAGCCCACCAGGAAACACTGAAGCTTTCTTT. It codes for CASSPPGNTEAFF. Full variable domain (missing parts from reference TRBV7-2 and TRBJ1-1): GAGVSQSPSNKVTEKGKDVELRCDPISGHTALYWYRQSLGQGLEFLIYFQGNSAPDKSGLPSDRFSAERTGGSVSTLTIQRTQQEDSAVYLCASSPPGNTEAFFGQGTRLTVV.

V is TRBV5-4 and J is TRBJ2-5, with 8 nucleotides matching TRBD2. CDR1 SGHNT and CDR2 YYREEE come from the germline V gene (reference sequence). With V trimmed by 0 bases and J by 3 bases, 4 bases remained unmatched. CDR3 length: 15 amino acids. CDR3 nucleotides: TGTGCCAGCAGCTTGGCGGGGGGGCCTAAAGAGACCCAGTACTTC. It yields the protein CASSLAGGPKETQYF.

This chain links TRBV5-1 with TRBJ2-3; D gene ambiguous. Germline CDR1 SGHRS, CDR2 YFSETQ. Trimming removed 3 bases from V and 0 bases from J, with 11 bases in between. This CDR3 contains 15 residues. CDR3 sequence: CASSSSAGSTDTQYF. The CDR3 nucleotides are TGCGCCAGCAGCTCATCGGCAGGAAGCACAGATACGCAGTATTTT.

This clone appeared a few times. CDR3 protein: CATQLADPSYEQYF. CDR3 nucleotides: TGTGCCACCCAGTTAGCGGATCCGTCCTACGAGCAGTACTTC. V is TRBV6-5 and J is TRBJ2-7; perhaps TRBD2 as D (6 bases). This CDR3 is built from 14 residues. The germline CDR1 and CDR2 sequences are MNHEY and SVGAGI. Trimming pared 10 bases from V and 1 base from J, leaving 17 bases between.

This clone came up once. J is TRBJ1-2 and V is TRBV4-2; TRBD1 matches at 9 bases. The CDR3 runs to 15 residues. Germline CDR1 LGHNA, CDR2 YNFKEQ. Losses at the gene ends were 4 bases for V and 3 bases for J; bases not matched to a gene: 6. CDR3 DNA sequence: TGTGCCAGCAGCCCCGGACAGGGGACATACTATGGCTACACCTTC. Translation: CASSPGQGTYYGYTF.

Regarding this clone: A junction end diverges from the germline sequence, so it may reflect a read error. This CDR3 is also generated by other DNA sequences in the sample. The chain joins TRBV28 to TRBJ2-7; perhaps TRBD1 as D (5 bases). CDR3 length equals 13 residues. Germline CDR1 MDHEN, CDR2 SYDVKM. Written as DNA, the CDR3 is TGCGCCAGCTCCGGTCGTAGGGGCTACGAGCAGTACTTC. It translates to CASSGRRGYEQYF. Full variable domain (rest looked up from reference TRBV28 and TRBJ2-7): DVKVTQSSRYLVKRTGEKVFLECVQDMDHENMFWYRQDPGLGLRLIYFSYDVKMKEKGDIPEGYSVSREKKERFSLILESASTNQTSMYLCASSGRRGYEQYFGPGTRLTVT.

This chain connects TRBV5-5 to TRBJ2-7; D perhaps matches TRBD2 (6 bases). V was cut by 4 bases and J by 1 base, with 9 bases left in between. From germline, CDR1 is SGHKS and CDR2 YYEKEE (reference sequence). The CDR3 runs 13 residues. The CDR3 nucleotides are TGTGCCAGCAGCCTGGCGGGGTCCTACGAGCAGTACTTC. This sequence encodes CASSLAGSYEQYF. Supplemented by reference TRBV5-5 and TRBJ2-7, the full variable domain reads DAGVTQSPTHLIKTRGQQVTLRCSPISGHKSVSWYQQVLGQGPQFIFQYYEKEERGRGNFPDRFSARQFPNYSSELNVNALLLGDSALYLCASSLAGSYEQYFGPGTRLTVT.

V is TRBV5-1 and J is TRBJ2-7, with 8 bases fitting TRBD1. V trimming: 3 bases; J trimming: 4 bases; junction bases outside the gene matches: 9. CDR3 size: 15 residues. Germline CDR1 SGHRS, CDR2 YFSETQ. The CDR3 spells CASSWGQAEGYEQYF. For the CDR3, the DNA is TGCGCCAGCAGCTGGGGACAGGCAGAGGGTTACGAGCAGTACTTC. Combining the CDR3 with reference TRBV5-1 and TRBJ2-7 gives the whole variable domain KAGVTQTPRYLIKTRGQQVTLSCSPISGHRSVSWYQQTPGQGLQFLFEYFSETQRNKGNFPGRFSGRQFSNSRSEMNVSTLELGDSALYLCASSWGQAEGYEQYFGPGTRLTVT.

The chain combines TRBV11-2 with TRBJ1-2; D remains unclear. This CDR3 region has 13 residues. Per germline, CDR1 SGHAT and CDR2 FQNNGV. The V end was cut by 5 bases, the J end by 4 bases, with 11 bases between. CDR3 in DNA: TGTGCCAGCAGCAGACCCGCTAGCTATGGCTACACCTTC. This codes for CASSRPASYGYTF.

Of note for this clone: Sequence at one end of the junction differs from germline and may be a read error. Other nucleotide sequences in the sample specify the same CDR3. This chain uses TRBV5-1 with TRBJ1-1; D is perhaps TRBD1 (6 bases). The CDR3 is made up of 13 amino acids. Germline V lookup: CDR1 SGHRS, CDR2 YFSETQ. This chain's CDR3 is CASSRDMNTEAFF. The CDR3 nucleotides are TGCGCCAGCTCCCGGGACATGAACACTGAGGCTTTCTTT.

This chain joins TRBV6-5 and TRBJ2-2, with TRBD2 identical over 9 bases. V dropped 2 bases and J dropped 4; count of bases not matched to a gene: 2. This CDR3 has 15 residues. Per germline, CDR1 MNHEY and CDR2 SVGAGI. CDR3 sequence reads: CASSYAGGTTGELFF. CDR3 DNA: TGTGCCAGCAGTTACGCGGGAGGGACCACCGGGGAGCTGTTTTTT.

The chain carries TRBV19 and TRBJ2-3, with no clear D. Trimming removed 8 bases from V and 2 bases from J, with 14 bases in between. Per the germline V gene, CDR1 is LNHDA and CDR2 is SQIVND (reference sequence). The CDR3 is 14 residues long. The CDR3 region is CASAVGKDTDTQYF. In DNA form, the CDR3 reads TGTGCCAGTGCGGTTGGAAAGGACACAGATACGCAGTATTTT.

This chain joins TRBV27 and TRBJ2-1; 7 positions agree with TRBD2. The CDR3 runs to 13 residues. V shed 5 bases, J shed 9 bases, and the junction held 7 bases outside the gene matches. Germline values: CDR1 MNHEY, CDR2 SMNVEV (reference sequence). CDR3 sequence: CASSRTSMVEQFF. In nucleotides, the CDR3 is TGTGCCAGCAGTCGGACTAGTATGGTTGAGCAGTTCTTC.